Presented here are 30 T cell receptor beta chains from one specimen sequenced in a study of cytomegalovirus exposure and HLA in healthy donors. The data were produced by immunoSEQ multiplex PCR, yet TCRdb's version contains in-frame clones alone and is incomplete. This table has some 230,000 clones, about 93% appearing once. The sample was PBMCs. Receptors were obtained from a woman between 18 and 30 years old in good health and CMV-seronegative.

The chain recombines TRBV10-3 with TRBJ2-7; D is possibly TRBD1 (6 bases). The V gene lost 4 bases and the J gene lost 2 bases, with 24 bases spanning the gap. This CDR3 has 18 residues. Germline CDR1 reads ENHRY; CDR2 reads SYGVKD. CDR3 loop: CAISAHSQGPAETYEQYF. The CDR3 DNA reads TGTGCCATCAGTGCCCACTCACAGGGTCCCGCGGAGACCTACGAGCAGTACTTC.

The CDR3 DNA reads TGTGCCAGCAGCGCCCAACTAGCGGGAGGGAGGAATGAGCAGTTCTTC. Translated: CASSAQLAGGRNEQFF. The rearrangement uses TRBV7-6 and TRBJ2-1, with 13 positions matching TRBD2. Trimming removed 5 bases from V and 7 bases from J; junction bases left unmatched: 8. CDR1 and CDR2 (germline): SGHVS, FNYEAQ. The CDR3 extends over 16 amino acids.

This rearrangement joins TRBV6-6 to TRBJ2-7, with D hard to call. From germline, CDR1 is MNHNY and CDR2 SVGAGI (reference sequence). Deletions cut 2 bases from V and 5 bases from J, with 10 bases between. CDR3 size: 13 residues. CDR3 coding DNA: TGTGCCAGCAGTTACCGTATGGTAGACGAGCAGTACTTC. Amino acid sequence: CASSYRMVDEQYF.

The chain carries TRBV6-5 and TRBJ2-7; perhaps TRBD1 as D (6 bases). In germline, CDR1 is MNHEY, CDR2 SVGAGI. The V end lost 6 bases, the J end lost 7 bases, and 16 bases lay between the germline ends. The CDR3 length is 13 residues. CDR3 DNA sequence: TGTGCCAGCAGGAATACAGGGTATGAGGAGCAGTACTTC. It yields the protein CASRNTGYEEQYF.

The genes are TRBV28 and TRBJ1-2; TRBD1 matches at 8 bases. J gave up 2 bases and V 9 bases, and 5 bases lay outside the gene matches. The CDR3 covers 13 residues. Germline V CDR1 and CDR2: MDHEN, SYDVKM. CDR3 in DNA: TGTGCCAGTACCCAGGGGGCGAACTATGGCTACACCTTC. Encoded protein: CASTQGANYGYTF.

The chain employs TRBV19 and TRBJ1-2; the D is unclear. Trimming shortened V by 0 bases and J by 4 bases, and 9 bases separated the two germline ends. The germline gives CDR1 LNHDA, CDR2 SQIVND (reference sequence). The CDR3 sequence is 14 residues long. The CDR3 loop is CASSIEGGSYGYTF. The CDR3, as DNA: TGTGCCAGTAGTATAGAGGGAGGGAGCTATGGCTACACCTTC.

The V call is TRBV15, the J call TRBJ2-2; 10 bases are shared with TRBD2. J lost 3 bases, V lost 8 bases, and 9 bases had no gene match. This CDR3 contains 16 residues. Germline CDR1 LNHNV, CDR2 YYDKDF (reference sequence). The CDR3 loop reads CATQEREGGYTGELFF. The CDR3 nucleotides are TGTGCCACCCAGGAGCGGGAGGGCGGGTACACCGGGGAGCTGTTTTTT.

CDR3: CASTNRQGLKEQYF. As DNA, the CDR3 is TGTGCCAGCACTAATAGACAGGGGCTAAAAGAGCAGTACTTC. This chain links TRBV27 with TRBJ2-7; TRBD1 matches at 8 bases. The germline V gene has CDR1 MNHEY and CDR2 SMNVEV (reference sequence). The CDR3 length is 14 residues. J gave up 7 bases and V 7 bases, and 12 bases lay outside the gene matches.

The rearrangement links TRBV12-5 to TRBJ1-1, with D possibly being TRBD1 (6 bases). Germline CDR1 and CDR2: LGHNT and FRNRAP. This CDR3 is 15 amino acids long. V dropped 6 bases and J dropped 10 bases, with 24 bases sitting between them. The CDR3 DNA reads as TGTGCTAGTGGCCACGACGGGACACACGTCTCGGCAGCTTTCTTT. Encoded protein: CASGHDGTHVSAAFF.

The chain couples TRBV30 to TRBJ1-1; TRBD1 agrees at 12 bases. After removal of 5 bases from V and 5 bases from J, the junction contained 3 bases not matched to a gene. The CDR3 spans 13 residues. Germline V gene data show CDR1 as GTSNPN and CDR2 as SVGIG (reference sequence). The CDR3 region has the DNA TGTGCCTGGGGGGGACAGGGGGCGACTGAAGCTTTCTTT. This translates into CAWGGQGATEAFF.

V gene TRBV28 combines with J gene TRBJ1-5; D remains ambiguous. CDR1 MDHEN and CDR2 SYDVKM come from the germline V gene. Trimming removed 2 bases from V and 6 bases from J, with 23 bases in between. The CDR3 runs 18 residues. CDR3 protein: CASSLVGSAVNPSQPQHF. As DNA, the CDR3 is TGTGCCAGCAGTTTAGTTGGTAGTGCGGTTAACCCTAGTCAGCCCCAGCATTTT.

The chain has TRBV6-5 and TRBJ2-5; D ambiguous. The germline V gene encodes CDR1 MNHEY and CDR2 SVGAGI. V shed 9 bases and J shed 1 base, with 9 bases lying between them. The CDR3 extends over 12 amino acids. The chain's CDR3 is CARHPPQETQYF. The CDR3 DNA reads as TGTGCCAGACACCCCCCCCAAGAGACCCAGTACTTC.

The rearrangement uses TRBV15 and TRBJ1-5; 9 nucleotides match TRBD1. Trimming at V came to 0 bases and at J to 7 bases, leaving 10 bases not matched to a gene. CDR1 and CDR2 (germline): LNHNV, YYDKDF (reference sequence). This CDR3 comprises 17 residues. Written as DNA, the CDR3 is TGTGCCACCAGCAGAGATTATGGACAGGGGTTTGGACAGCCCCAGCATTTT. Translated, it gives CATSRDYGQGFGQPQHF.

The V call is TRBV7-6, the J call TRBJ2-7; 13 bases map to TRBD2. Losses at the gene ends were 5 bases for V and 2 bases for J; bases not matched to a gene: 9. The CDR3 sequence is 17 residues long. Germline lookup yields CDR1 SGHVS and CDR2 FNYEAQ. CDR3 protein: CASSPGLAGEFTYEQYF. In DNA form, the CDR3 reads TGTGCCAGCAGCCCCGGACTAGCGGGAGAATTTACCTACGAGCAGTACTTC.

This clone showed up just a few times. The gene calls are TRBV19 and TRBJ2-7; 7 bases align to TRBD2. Germline V CDR1 and CDR2: LNHDA, SQIVND (reference sequence). V was clipped by 4 bases and J by 3 bases; unmatched bases: 9. This CDR3 comprises 15 residues. The CDR3 DNA reads as TGTGCCAGTAGTAAGGGTATAGCGGGTAGCTACGAGCAGTACTTC. It is translated as CASSKGIAGSYEQYF.

The V call is TRBV11-2, the J call TRBJ2-5; 7 bases match TRBD2. Germline-derived CDR1 and CDR2 are SGHAT and FQNNGV. The CDR3 contains 14 residues. J lost 5 bases, V lost 1 base, and 4 bases had no gene match. CDR3 amino acids: CASSLVRGRETQYF. The CDR3 DNA is TGTGCCAGCAGCTTAGTGCGGGGGAGGGAGACCCAGTACTTC. Combining the CDR3 with reference TRBV11-2 and TRBJ2-5 gives the whole variable domain EAGVAQSPRYKIIEKRQSVAFWCNPISGHATLYWYQQILGQGPKLLIQFQNNGVVDDSQLPKDRFSAERLKGVDSTLKIQPAKLEDSAVYLCASSLVRGRETQYFGPGTRLLVL.

The count of this clone is one. The rearrangement joins TRBV6-4 to TRBJ2-7; 13 bases are a match to TRBD2. Per germline, CDR1 MRHNA and CDR2 SNTAGT. This CDR3 has 16 residues. The V gene end was trimmed by 6 bases and the J gene end by 5 bases; junction bases not matched to a gene: 10. The CDR3 region has the DNA TGTGCCAGCAGAAGGACTAGCGGGAGCGTCATCCACGAGCAGTACTTC. It codes for CASRRTSGSVIHEQYF.

The CDR3 loop is CASSRSRTVRYGYTF. CDR3 DNA sequence: TGTGCCAGCAGTCGATCTCGGACAGTCCGCTATGGCTACACCTTC. The V gene is TRBV6-5, the J gene TRBJ1-2; a weak D match, TRBD1 (6 bases). CDR1 MNHEY and CDR2 SVGAGI come from the germline V gene. Trimming pared 5 bases from V and 4 bases from J, leaving 17 bases between. The CDR3 sequence is 15 residues long.

This clone has a single count. V usage is TRBV6-5 and J usage is TRBJ1-1; D is possibly TRBD1 (6 bases). The V end was cut by 8 bases, the J end by 4 bases, with 14 bases between. Germline-derived CDR1 and CDR2 are MNHEY and SVGAGI. The CDR3 covers 13 residues. CDR3 in amino acids: CASGKGVVTEAFF. The DNA of the CDR3 is TGTGCCAGCGGTAAGGGGGTAGTCACTGAAGCTTTCTTT.

This chain joins TRBV30 and TRBJ2-7, with 11 bases that match TRBD1. J lost 7 bases, V lost 0 bases, and 8 bases had no gene match. The CDR3 length is 15 residues. The germline V gene encodes CDR1 GTSNPN and CDR2 SVGIG (reference sequence). The CDR3 is CAWSVHPGQGGEQYF. CDR3 in DNA: TGTGCCTGGAGTGTACATCCGGGACAGGGGGGAGAGCAGTACTTC.

The genes are TRBV6-6 and TRBJ2-7; D is perhaps TRBD1 (6 bases). From germline, CDR1 is MNHNY and CDR2 SVGAGI (reference sequence). The V and J ends lost 5 bases and 7 bases respectively, with 9 bases between them. The CDR3 loop spans 11 amino acids. This chain's CDR3 is CASSNGQEQYF. CDR3 nucleotides: TGTGCCAGCAGTAACGGACAGGAGCAGTACTTC.

This clone appeared a single time. The chain uses TRBV6-5 and TRBJ2-2, with 10 bases matching TRBD1. The CDR3 has 14 residues. V was clipped by 10 bases and J by 7 bases; unmatched bases: 9. CDR1 and CDR2 (germline): MNHEY, SVGAGI. This CDR3 is CATGQGVTFGELFF. Written as DNA, the CDR3 is TGTGCCACCGGACAGGGGGTAACGTTCGGGGAGCTGTTTTTT.

V and J are TRBV11-2 and TRBJ2-7; D unresolved. The CDR3 contains 13 residues. V was shortened by 5 bases and J by 0 bases, with 8 bases between the two germline ends. CDR1 is SGHAT and CDR2 is FQNNGV in the germline V gene. This chain's CDR3 is CASSPDNSYEQYF. The CDR3 DNA sequence: TGTGCCAGCAGCCCCGACAACTCCTACGAGCAGTACTTC.

The chain is built from TRBV18 and TRBJ2-2, with unresolved D. This CDR3 spans 14 amino acids. Between the trimmed V and J ends, which lost 4 bases and 1 base, there was a span of 7 bases. Per germline, CDR1 KGHSH and CDR2 LQKENI. CDR3 nucleotide sequence: TGTGCCAGCTCACTAGCCGGGAACACCGGGGAGCTGTTTTTT. Translation: CASSLAGNTGELFF.

The V call is TRBV6-1, the J call TRBJ1-1; a weak D match, TRBD1 (5 bases). CDR1 MNHNS and CDR2 SASEGT come from the germline V gene. The CDR3 is 13 residues long. V lost 2 bases and J 6 bases, leaving 10 bases between the germline ends. CDR3 sequence: CASSELGGAEAFF. CDR3 DNA sequence: TGTGCCAGCAGTGAATTGGGGGGGGCTGAAGCTTTCTTT.

The table lists this clone with many counts. The J gene is TRBJ2-2, the V gene TRBV5-1; 7 nucleotides match TRBD2. The junction had 4 bases not matched to a gene; V was cut back by 5 bases and J by 3 bases. Germline V CDR1 and CDR2: SGHRS, YFSETQ. This CDR3 has 14 residues. CDR3 region: CASRRTRDTGELFF. The CDR3 nucleotides read TGCGCCAGCAGACGGACTAGAGACACCGGGGAGCTGTTTTTT. Together with reference TRBV5-1 and TRBJ2-2, the CDR3 gives the full variable domain: KAGVTQTPRYLIKTRGQQVTLSCSPISGHRSVSWYQQTPGQGLQFLFEYFSETQRNKGNFPGRFSGRQFSNSRSEMNVSTLELGDSALYLCASRRTRDTGELFFGEGSRLTVL.

The chain links TRBV7-8 to TRBJ1-1; D might be TRBD1 (5 bases). This CDR3 region has 13 residues. The V and J ends lost 5 bases and 7 bases respectively, with 14 bases between them. Germline-derived CDR1 and CDR2 are SGHVS and FQNEAQ. CDR3 protein: CASSPGGTGEAFF. CDR3 nucleotides: TGTGCCAGCAGCCCAGGTGGAACAGGTGAAGCTTTCTTT. Complete variable domain (other parts from reference TRBV7-8 and TRBJ1-1): GAGVSQSPRYKVAKRGQDVALRCDPISGHVSLFWYQQALGQGPEFLTYFQNEAQLDKSGLPSDRFFAERPEGSVSTLKIQRTQQEDSAVYLCASSPGGTGEAFFGQGTRLTVV.

The chain uses TRBV4-1 and TRBJ2-7; 11 nucleotides align to TRBD2. V was clipped by 5 bases and J by 3 bases; unmatched bases: 12. In germline, CDR1 is MGHRA, CDR2 YSYEKL. CDR3 length: 17 residues. CDR3 in DNA: TGCGCCAGCAGCTCCCAACTAGCGGGAGCAAATTACTACGAGCAGTACTTC. Residues: CASSSQLAGANYYEQYF.

The V gene is TRBV6-5, the J gene TRBJ2-1; 8 bases align to TRBD2. V dropped 8 bases and J dropped 8; count of bases not matched to a gene: 8. Germline lookup yields CDR1 MNHEY and CDR2 SVGAGI. This CDR3 region has 13 residues. CDR3: CASGRAGVHEQFF. CDR3 sequence (DNA): TGTGCCAGCGGTCGAGCGGGAGTACATGAGCAGTTCTTC.

This sequence joins TRBV30 and TRBJ2-3; TRBD2 matches 9 bases. Germline values: CDR1 GTSNPN, CDR2 SVGIG (reference sequence). The CDR3 has 14 amino acids. V was clipped by 5 bases and J by 4 bases; unmatched bases: 7. The CDR3 protein is CAWESSGSADTQYF. CDR3 bases: TGTGCCTGGGAGAGTAGCGGGAGTGCAGATACGCAGTATTTT.